These T cell receptor beta chains were read from a single sample in a study of T cell responses to AZD1222 COVID-19 vaccine. Sequencing used immunoSEQ multiplex PCR; TCRdb keeps in-frame clones, though not all of them. The data show roughly 200,000 clones, 91% seen once. The sample consisted of peripheral blood, taken 28 days after the second AZD1222 dose. These receptors originate from an adult who received the AZD1222 COVID-19 vaccine. CDR3s include the opening cysteine and the closing phenylalanine or tryptophan. D genes are given only for firm matches. The size entry is marked missing in some rows and otherwise reads once, few, many or a size class.

CDR3aa: CASSEGQRYGYTF
CDR3nt: TGTGCCAGCAGTGAAGGGCAGCGTTATGGCTACACCTTC
v_gene: TRBV2
j_gene: TRBJ1-2
d_gene: .
abundance: once

CDR3aa: CASSRGLAENEQFF
CDR3nt: TGCGCCAGCAGCAGGGGACTAGCGGAGAATGAGCAGTTCTTC
v_gene: TRBV5-1
j_gene: TRBJ2-1
d_gene: TRBD2
abundance: .

CDR3aa: CASSPGPQGNTGELFF
CDR3nt: TGTGCCAGCAGCCCAGGGCCACAGGGGAACACCGGGGAGCTGTTTTTT
v_gene: TRBV7-3
j_gene: TRBJ2-2
d_gene: .
abundance: once

CDR3aa: CASSVFHPGSTEAFF
CDR3nt: TGTGCCAGCTCGGTTTTTCATCCAGGCTCGACTGAAGCTTTCTTT
v_gene: TRBV18
j_gene: TRBJ1-1
d_gene: .
abundance: .

CDR3aa: CASSLWLASGYLEQFF
CDR3nt: TGTGCCAGCAGCTTATGGTTGGCTAGCGGGTACCTCGAGCAGTTCTTC
v_gene: TRBV7-9
j_gene: TRBJ2-1
d_gene: TRBD2
abundance: .

CDR3aa: CASSYLEVGGTEAFF
CDR3nt: TGTGCCAGCAGTTACCTGGAGGTGGGGGGCACTGAAGCTTTCTTT
v_gene: TRBV6-5
j_gene: TRBJ1-1
d_gene: .
abundance: .

CDR3aa: CASRTSETGNTEAFF
CDR3nt: TGTGCCAGCAGAACCTCCGAGACAGGGAACACTGAAGCTTTCTTT
v_gene: TRBV6-5
j_gene: TRBJ1-1
d_gene: .
abundance: .

CDR3aa: CASSQGREREQYF
CDR3nt: TGTGCCAGCAGCCAGGGGCGGGAGCGCGAGCAGTACTTC
v_gene: TRBV3-1/TRBV3-2
j_gene: TRBJ2-7
d_gene: TRBD2
abundance: few

CDR3aa: CASSEYSGRSVDTQYF
CDR3nt: TGTGCCAGCAGCGAATATAGCGGGAGGTCGGTAGATACGCAGTATTTT
v_gene: TRBV5-5
j_gene: TRBJ2-3
d_gene: TRBD2
abundance: .

CDR3aa: CASSLVVAEYNEQFF
CDR3nt: TGTGCCAGCAGCCTCGTGGTAGCGGAATACAATGAGCAGTTCTTC
v_gene: TRBV6-5
j_gene: TRBJ2-1
d_gene: .
abundance: .

CDR3aa: CASSQEAGPLRETQYF
CDR3nt: TGCGCCAGCAGCCAAGAGGCGGGACCTCTCAGAGAGACCCAGTACTTC
v_gene: TRBV4-1
j_gene: TRBJ2-5
d_gene: .
abundance: .

CDR3aa: CASSPPEPGGYGYTF
CDR3nt: TGTGCCAGCTCACCACCCGAGCCGGGGGGCTATGGCTACACCTTC
v_gene: TRBV18
j_gene: TRBJ1-2
d_gene: .
abundance: once

CDR3aa: CASHHVGGTNEKLFF
CDR3nt: TGTGCCAGCCACCACGTGGGGGGCACTAATGAAAAACTGTTTTTT
v_gene: TRBV6-5
j_gene: TRBJ1-4
d_gene: .
abundance: .

CDR3aa: CASSHRFTGELFF
CDR3nt: TGCGCCAGCAGCCATAGATTTACCGGGGAGCTGTTTTTT
v_gene: TRBV5-1
j_gene: TRBJ2-2
d_gene: .
abundance: once

CDR3aa: CASSQGTGVDSPLHF
CDR3nt: TGTGCCAGCAGCCAAGGGACAGGGGTGGATTCACCCCTCCACTTT
v_gene: TRBV4-2
j_gene: TRBJ1-6
d_gene: TRBD1
abundance: .

CDR3aa: CASSLLGGAGGAFF
CDR3nt: TGTGCCAGCAGCTTATTAGGAGGGGCGGGGGGGGCTTTCTTT
v_gene: TRBV11-2
j_gene: TRBJ1-1
d_gene: .
abundance: .

CDR3aa: CASSLDRGNSPLHF
CDR3nt: TGTGCCAGCAGCTTAGATAGGGGGAATTCACCCCTCCACTTT
v_gene: TRBV7-9
j_gene: TRBJ1-6
d_gene: .
abundance: .

CDR3aa: CASSDLWNTEAFF
CDR3nt: TGTGCCAGCAGTGACCTCTGGAACACTGAAGCTTTCTTT
v_gene: TRBV6-1
j_gene: TRBJ1-1
d_gene: .
abundance: .

CDR3aa: CASSPSWNQETQYF
CDR3nt: TGTGCCAGCTCACCCTCTTGGAACCAAGAGACCCAGTACTTC
v_gene: TRBV18
j_gene: TRBJ2-5
d_gene: .
abundance: .

CDR3aa: CASSEGSGRLRTAYF
CDR3nt: TGTGCCAGCAGTGAAGGTTCCGGCCGGCTACGTACGGCGTACTTC
v_gene: TRBV6-1
j_gene: TRBJ2-4
d_gene: .
abundance: once

CDR3aa: CAWSGGLADYEQYF
CDR3nt: TGTGCCTGGAGTGGGGGACTAGCCGACTACGAGCAGTACTTC
v_gene: TRBV30
j_gene: TRBJ2-7
d_gene: TRBD2
abundance: .

CDR3aa: CASGGAGVAGVNEQFF
CDR3nt: TGTGCCAGCGGGGGGGCTGGAGTAGCTGGGGTTAATGAGCAGTTCTTC
v_gene: TRBV28
j_gene: TRBJ2-1
d_gene: .
abundance: .

CDR3aa: CAISEGTGGVETQYF
CDR3nt: TGTGCCATCAGTGAGGGAACCGGGGGGGTGGAGACCCAGTACTTC
v_gene: TRBV10-3
j_gene: TRBJ2-5
d_gene: TRBD2
abundance: .

CDR3aa: CASMDRVSSGYTF
CDR3nt: TGTGCCAGTATGGACAGGGTTAGTTCTGGCTACACCTTC
v_gene: TRBV19
j_gene: TRBJ1-2
d_gene: TRBD1
abundance: .

CDR3aa: CASSLRLAGPNEQYF
CDR3nt: TGTGCCAGCAGCTTAAGACTAGCGGGGCCCAACGAGCAGTACTTC
v_gene: TRBV7-9
j_gene: TRBJ2-7
d_gene: TRBD2
abundance: .

CDR3aa: CAWSVTGGLETQYF
CDR3nt: TGTGCCTGGAGTGTAACAGGGGGATTGGAGACCCAGTACTTC
v_gene: TRBV30
j_gene: TRBJ2-5
d_gene: TRBD1
abundance: .

CDR3aa: CSARLHYNEQFF
CDR3nt: TGCAGCGCCCGACTACACTACAATGAGCAGTTCTTC
v_gene: TRBV29-1
j_gene: TRBJ2-1
d_gene: .
abundance: .

CDR3aa: CASSLLGGETQYF
CDR3nt: TGTGCCAGCAGCTTGTTAGGGGGAGAGACCCAGTACTTC
v_gene: TRBV5-4
j_gene: TRBJ2-5
d_gene: .
abundance: once

CDR3aa: CASSYPGQVQPQHF
CDR3nt: TGTGCCAGCAGTTACCCGGGACAGGTCCAGCCCCAGCATTTT
v_gene: TRBV6-5
j_gene: TRBJ1-5
d_gene: TRBD1
abundance: once

CDR3aa: CASSTGPDRVFNYGYTF
CDR3nt: TGTGCCAGCAGTACCGGTCCAGACAGGGTATTTAACTATGGCTACACCTTC
v_gene: TRBV6-2/TRBV6-3
j_gene: TRBJ1-2
d_gene: TRBD1
abundance: .

CDR3aa: CASSLGIAGIDTEAFF
CDR3nt: TGTGCCAGCAGCTTAGGGATTGCAGGGATTGACACTGAAGCTTTCTTT
v_gene: TRBV7-9
j_gene: TRBJ1-1
d_gene: .
abundance: .

CDR3aa: CSASKNIQYF
CDR3nt: TGCAGTGCCAGCAAAAACATTCAGTACTTC
v_gene: TRBV20-1
j_gene: TRBJ2-4
d_gene: .
abundance: .

CDR3aa: CSADTNYEQYF
CDR3nt: TGCAGCGCCGACACAAACTACGAGCAGTACTTC
v_gene: TRBV29-1
j_gene: TRBJ2-7
d_gene: .
abundance: .

CDR3aa: CATSNNRGGTDTQYF
CDR3nt: TGTGCCACCAGCAACAACAGGGGCGGCACAGATACGCAGTATTTT
v_gene: TRBV15
j_gene: TRBJ2-3
d_gene: TRBD1
abundance: .

CDR3aa: CASSISGSPHNEQFF
CDR3nt: TGCGCCAGCAGCATTAGCGGGAGTCCCCACAATGAGCAGTTCTTC
v_gene: TRBV5-1
j_gene: TRBJ2-1
d_gene: TRBD2
abundance: .

CDR3aa: CAISERTSGSPYEQYF
CDR3nt: TGTGCCATCAGTGAGAGGACTAGCGGGAGCCCCTACGAGCAGTACTTC
v_gene: TRBV10-3
j_gene: TRBJ2-7
d_gene: TRBD2
abundance: few

CDR3aa: CASSPTQGNQPQHF
CDR3nt: TGTGCCAGCAGCCCCACCCAGGGAAATCAGCCCCAGCATTTT
v_gene: TRBV5-5
j_gene: TRBJ1-5
d_gene: .
abundance: .

CDR3aa: CASMLRRINEKLFF
CDR3nt: TGTGCCAGCATGCTTAGGCGGATTAATGAAAAACTGTTTTTT
v_gene: TRBV28
j_gene: TRBJ1-4
d_gene: .
abundance: .

CDR3aa: CATSQDGYNTIYF
CDR3nt: TGTGCCACCTCCCAAGACGGGTATAACACCATATATTTT
v_gene: TRBV24-1
j_gene: TRBJ1-3
d_gene: .
abundance: .

CDR3aa: CASSFSSTGELFF
CDR3nt: TGTGCCAGCAGCTTTTCTAGCACCGGGGAGCTGTTTTTT
v_gene: TRBV7-3
j_gene: TRBJ2-2
d_gene: .
abundance: few

CDR3aa: CASSPWTGANTEAFF
CDR3nt: TGTGCCAGCAGCCCATGGACAGGGGCAAACACTGAAGCTTTCTTT
v_gene: TRBV9
j_gene: TRBJ1-1
d_gene: TRBD1
abundance: few

CDR3aa: CSVGASKYGYTF
CDR3nt: TGCAGCGTTGGGGCCAGCAAGTATGGCTACACCTTC
v_gene: TRBV29-1
j_gene: TRBJ1-2
d_gene: .
abundance: .

CDR3aa: CASSSGDRGTGELFF
CDR3nt: TGTGCCAGCAGCTCCGGGGACCGGGGGACGGGGGAGCTGTTTTTT
v_gene: TRBV9
j_gene: TRBJ2-2
d_gene: .
abundance: .

CDR3aa: CASSPRSGGWDDYEQYF
CDR3nt: TGTGCCAGCAGCCCCAGGAGCGGAGGGTGGGACGACTACGAGCAGTACTTC
v_gene: TRBV9
j_gene: TRBJ2-7
d_gene: .
abundance: few

CDR3aa: CASSIDPSGLDGYTF
CDR3nt: TGTGCCAGTAGTATAGATCCCTCAGGACTGGATGGCTACACCTTC
v_gene: TRBV19
j_gene: TRBJ1-2
d_gene: .
abundance: .

CDR3aa: CASSPRSTGAGNTGELFF
CDR3nt: TGTGCCAGCAGCCCCCGGTCAACGGGGGCCGGGAACACCGGGGAGCTGTTTTTT
v_gene: TRBV7-3
j_gene: TRBJ2-2
d_gene: .
abundance: .

CDR3aa: CASSTRGGTPWAFF
CDR3nt: TGTGCCAGCTCAACACGGGGAGGGACGCCCTGGGCTTTCTTT
v_gene: TRBV18
j_gene: TRBJ1-1
d_gene: .
abundance: few

CDR3aa: CASSSVPGPNNSPLHF
CDR3nt: TGTGCCAGCAGCTCGGTACCGGGTCCCAATAATTCACCCCTCCACTTT
v_gene: TRBV5-4
j_gene: TRBJ1-6
d_gene: .
abundance: .

CDR3aa: CASRKEREGVYEQYF
CDR3nt: TGTGCCAGCAGAAAAGAGCGGGAGGGCGTCTACGAGCAGTACTTC
v_gene: TRBV2
j_gene: TRBJ2-7
d_gene: TRBD2
abundance: .

CDR3aa: CASSWGTGPNNEQFF
CDR3nt: TGCGCCAGCAGCTGGGGGACGGGACCCAACAATGAGCAGTTCTTC
v_gene: TRBV5-1
j_gene: TRBJ2-1
d_gene: .
abundance: .

CDR3aa: CAITPGGGSEQFF
CDR3nt: TGTGCCATCACCCCCGGGGGAGGGAGTGAGCAGTTCTTC
v_gene: TRBV10-3
j_gene: TRBJ2-1
d_gene: TRBD2
abundance: .

CDR3aa: CASSEDGTGGYTF
CDR3nt: TGTGCCAGCAGCGAGGACGGTACGGGCGGCTACACCTTC
v_gene: TRBV6-4
j_gene: TRBJ1-2
d_gene: .
abundance: few

CDR3aa: CASSTGQGAHGYTF
CDR3nt: TGCGCCAGCAGCACCGGACAGGGGGCGCATGGCTACACCTTC
v_gene: TRBV5-1
j_gene: TRBJ1-2
d_gene: TRBD1
abundance: .

CDR3aa: CASSTIYRVEWDHEQFF
CDR3nt: TGTGCCAGCAGCACCATTTACAGGGTCGAGTGGGACCATGAGCAGTTCTTC
v_gene: TRBV21-1
j_gene: TRBJ2-1
d_gene: .
abundance: .

CDR3aa: CASSQVPLGVNEQFF
CDR3nt: TGTGCCAGCAGCCAAGTACCCTTGGGCGTAAATGAGCAGTTCTTC
v_gene: TRBV4-2
j_gene: TRBJ2-1
d_gene: .
abundance: .

CDR3aa: CASSLDRGNNEQFF
CDR3nt: TGTGCCAGCAGCTTAGACAGGGGGAACAATGAGCAGTTCTTC
v_gene: TRBV7-9
j_gene: TRBJ2-1
d_gene: TRBD1
abundance: .

CDR3aa: CASSSPSGSGDEQFF
CDR3nt: TGCGCCAGCAGCTCCCCTAGCGGGAGTGGCGATGAGCAGTTCTTC
v_gene: TRBV5-1
j_gene: TRBJ2-1
d_gene: TRBD2
abundance: .

CDR3aa: CASSPTGNTEAFF
CDR3nt: TGTGCCAGCAGCCCAACAGGGAACACTGAAGCTTTCTTT
v_gene: TRBV7-3
j_gene: TRBJ1-1
d_gene: .
abundance: .